The entry below gives a single T cell receptor beta chain sequence along with its context. From the 5' RACE reads, TCRdb called clonotypes with MiXCR, one entry per CDR3 protein. The top ten clones hold approximately 0.25% of a sample with 1.5 million to 2 million distinct CDR3 sequences, about 32% of them seen once. This sample stems from a study of identical twins. This CDR3 comprises 16 residues. CDR1 and CDR2 (germline): SGHRS, YFSETQ. V shed 1 base, J shed 4 bases, and the junction held 4 bases outside the gene matches. The rearrangement links TRBV5-1 to TRBJ2-3; 12 nucleotides agree with TRBD2. Sequenced input: cord blood. The clonotype originates from a newborn girl in good health. In nucleotides, the CDR3 is TGCGCCAGCAGCTTGTTGACTAGCGGGAGCCCAGATACGCAGTATTTT. The encoded protein is CASSLLTSGSPDTQYF. Based on the CDR3 plus reference TRBV5-1 and TRBJ2-3, the full variable domain is KAGVTQTPRYLIKTRGQQVTLSCSPISGHRSVSWYQQTPGQGLQFLFEYFSETQRNKGNFPGRFSGRQFSNSRSEMNVSTLELGDSALYLCASSLLTSGSPDTQYFGPGTRLTVL.